One sample yielded the 19 T cell receptor beta chains listed below, sequenced in a study of cytomegalovirus exposure and HLA in healthy donors. The PCR had 60 Vbeta and 13 Jbeta primers. The repertoire was sequenced with immunoSEQ multiplex PCR; TCRdb's copy has only in-frame clones and lacks some. The profile covers tens of thousands of clones, with roughly 80% appearing a single time and about 20% taken by the ten largest. Input material: PBMCs. These receptors all come from a woman between 40 and 55 years old in good health and CMV-seropositive.

The chain has TRBV5-1 and TRBJ2-6; possible D gene TRBD1, 8 bases. Between the trimmed V and J ends, which lost 3 bases and 5 bases, there was a span of 15 bases. The CDR3 contains 16 residues. Per the germline V gene, CDR1 is SGHRS and CDR2 is YFSETQ. The CDR3 loop is CASSSDRGGRANVLTF. CDR3 coding DNA: TGCGCCAGCAGCTCTGACAGGGGAGGGAGGGCCAACGTCCTGACTTTC.

CDR3 nucleotide sequence: TGTGCCAGCAGTGAAGAGGGCAGGGGGACCCAGTACTTC. Its protein is CASSEEGRGTQYF. This rearrangement joins TRBV2 to TRBJ2-5, with D possibly TRBD1 on 6 matching bases. Trimming pared 1 base from V and 7 bases from J, leaving 10 bases between. This CDR3 spans 13 amino acids. Looked up from germline, CDR1 is SNHLY and CDR2 is FYNNEI.

This chain connects TRBV7-7 to TRBJ2-1, with 7 bases fitting TRBD2. Trimming removed 5 bases from V and 1 base from J; junction bases left unmatched: 5. There are 15 residues in the CDR3. Germline CDR1 and CDR2: SSHAT and FNYEAQ (reference sequence). CDR3 sequence: CASSNTAGSYNEQFF. The CDR3 bases are TGTGCCAGCAGCAACACAGCGGGATCCTACAATGAGCAGTTCTTC.

The V gene is TRBV4-1, the J gene TRBJ2-1, with D possibly being TRBD2 (5 bases). Germline CDR1 and CDR2: MGHRA and YSYEKL. The CDR3 covers 16 residues. V lost 5 bases, J lost 9 bases, and 23 bases lay in between. The CDR3 DNA follows: TGCGCCAGCAGCGACCCCGGCCACTGGCGGGTCACTGAGCAGTTCTTC. It specifies CASSDPGHWRVTEQFF.

This chain uses TRBV29-1 with TRBJ1-3; D unclear. This CDR3 contains 13 residues. The V gene lost 4 bases and the J gene lost 2 bases, with 9 bases spanning the gap. CDR1 is SQVTM, CDR2 ANQGSEA, per germline. CDR3 amino acids: CSVGWSAGNTIYF. In DNA form, the CDR3 reads TGCAGCGTTGGTTGGTCGGCTGGAAACACCATATATTTT.

The CDR3 here is CASSQDSSPDTEAFF. The CDR3 DNA reads TGCGCCAGCAGCCAAGACTCCTCCCCCGACACTGAAGCTTTCTTT. The chain links TRBV4-1 to TRBJ1-1; unclear D gene. V gave up 0 bases and J gave up 3 bases, with 11 bases separating them. The germline CDR1 and CDR2 sequences are MGHRA and YSYEKL. The CDR3 loop spans 15 amino acids.

This clone was counted once. The chain recombines TRBV4-1 with TRBJ1-2; TRBD1 aligns across 7 bases. There are 13 residues in the CDR3. Trimming took 5 bases from V and 7 from J; bases not matched to a gene: 7. Germline V gene lookup returns CDR1 MGHRA and CDR2 YSYEKL. The CDR3 loop reads CASSYTGAGGYTF. Here the CDR3 DNA reads TGCGCCAGCAGCTACACAGGGGCTGGTGGCTACACCTTC.

This chain uses TRBV7-6 with TRBJ2-5, with unresolved D. Trimming cost V 5 bases and J 4 bases, with 8 bases left between them. In germline, CDR1 is SGHVS, CDR2 FNYEAQ. The CDR3 runs 12 residues. The CDR3 spells CASSGRGETQYF. Here the CDR3 DNA reads TGTGCCAGCAGCGGCAGAGGAGAGACCCAGTACTTC. The full variable domain, with the rest looked up from reference TRBV7-6 and TRBJ2-5, is GAGVSQSPRYKVTKRGQDVALRCDPISGHVSLYWYRQALGQGPEFLTYFNYEAQQDKSGLPNDRFSAERPEGSISTLTIQRTEQRDSAMYRCASSGRGETQYFGPGTRLLVL.

This sequence joins TRBV30 and TRBJ1-3; D not resolved. There are 14 residues in the CDR3. Trimming stripped 4 bases from V and 0 bases from J, with 10 bases between. Germline V gene sequence: CDR1 GTSNPN, CDR2 SVGIG (reference sequence). In DNA, the CDR3 is TGTGCCTGGAATAAACGGAGCTCTGGAAACACCATATATTTT. As protein: CAWNKRSSGNTIYF.

The chain has TRBV6-1 and TRBJ2-7; 9 bases align to TRBD2. CDR3 length: 14 residues. J lost 7 bases, V lost 7 bases, and 11 bases had no gene match. CDR1 is MNHNS and CDR2 is SASEGT in the germline V gene. DNA of the CDR3: TGTGCCAGCACCCATGAGCGGGAGGCCCCAGAGCAGTACTTC. Translating gives CASTHEREAPEQYF.

The chain recombines TRBV7-2 with TRBJ1-5; perhaps TRBD1 as D (6 bases). Germline CDR1 SGHTA, CDR2 FQGNSA. CDR3 length equals 14 residues. The V end lost 3 bases, the J end lost 3 bases, and 9 bases lay between the germline ends. CDR3 sequence: CASSFRQDNQPQHF. The CDR3 coding sequence is TGTGCCAGCAGCTTCCGACAGGACAATCAGCCCCAGCATTTT.

This clone turned up a few times. This chain connects TRBV5-1 to TRBJ2-5, with TRBD2 matching 12 bases. V lost 2 bases, J lost 0 bases, and 2 bases stayed unmatched. The germline CDR1 and CDR2 sequences are SGHRS and YFSETQ. The CDR3 spans 16 residues. The CDR3 DNA reads as TGCGCCAGCAGCTTCCTAGCGGGGGGGAACCAAGAGACCCAGTACTTC. Amino acid sequence: CASSFLAGGNQETQYF.

V is TRBV5-1 and J is TRBJ1-1, with TRBD1 matching 11 bases. J gave up 11 bases and V 4 bases, and 4 bases lay outside the gene matches. The CDR3 has 12 amino acids. CDR1 and CDR2 (germline): SGHRS, YFSETQ. For the CDR3, the DNA is TGCGCCAGCAGCCCGGACAGGGGGCACGCTTTCTTT. Protein product: CASSPDRGHAFF.

This chain links TRBV5-1 with TRBJ2-1; 7 nucleotides align to TRBD2. Trimming cost V 0 bases and J 7 bases; bases outside gene matches: 10. Per the germline V gene, CDR1 is SGHRS and CDR2 is YFSETQ. The CDR3 consists of 16 residues. Written as DNA, the CDR3 is TGCGCCAGCAGCTTGGCCGCACTAGCGTCTGGAAATGAGCAGTTCTTC. This sequence encodes CASSLAALASGNEQFF.

The table lists this clone with a few counts. The V gene is TRBV6-6, the J gene TRBJ2-5; the D is unclear. The CDR3 totals 12 residues. The V gene's germline CDR1 is MNHNY and CDR2 SVGAGI (reference sequence). The V end was cut by 5 bases, the J end by 5 bases, with 9 bases between. The CDR3 nucleotides read TGTGCCAGCAGTCCCGTCGGGGAGACCCAGTACTTC. This gives the protein CASSPVGETQYF.

The chain has TRBV15 and TRBJ2-4; TRBD2 is a possible D gene (5 bases). Trimming took 0 bases from V and 2 from J, leaving 11 bases between them. Germline assignment: CDR1 LNHNV and CDR2 YYDKDF (reference sequence). This CDR3 contains 16 residues. In nucleotides, the CDR3 is TGTGCCACCAGCAGAGAGTCGGCGGGTTCCAAAAACATTCAGTACTTC. Protein product: CATSRESAGSKNIQYF.

This chain uses TRBV7-2 with TRBJ2-5; TRBD1 matches at 7 bases. After removal of 3 bases from V and 3 bases from J, the junction contained 1 base not matched to a gene. The CDR3 has 13 residues. Germline lookup yields CDR1 SGHTA and CDR2 FQGNSA. The CDR3 loop reads CASSLDRKETQYF. CDR3 bases: TGTGCCAGCAGCTTGGACAGGAAAGAGACCCAGTACTTC.

The chain is built from TRBV7-9 and TRBJ1-1, with D uncertain. This CDR3 spans 14 amino acids. The V gene lost 1 base and the J gene lost 2 bases, with 8 bases spanning the gap. Germline loops: CDR1 SEHNR, CDR2 FQNEAQ (reference sequence). CDR3 amino acids: CASSLVGRNTEAFF. The DNA for the CDR3 is TGTGCCAGCAGCTTAGTGGGCAGAAACACTGAAGCTTTCTTT.

The chain is built from TRBV7-6 and TRBJ1-4; D possibly corresponds to TRBD1 (6 bases). V was cut by 5 bases and J by 10 bases, with 17 bases left in between. Germline CDR1 SGHVS, CDR2 FNYEAQ. The CDR3 covers 14 residues. For the CDR3, the DNA is TGTGCCAGCAGCCAGGGGCCAGAAAGCGGAAAACTGTTTTTT. This sequence encodes CASSQGPESGKLFF.